This T cell receptor beta chain was recovered during a study of shared clonotypes between healthy human individuals. Study-wide background: Every donor yielded three CD4 naive, three CD4 memory, two CD8 naive and one CD8 memory plate.

Only in-frame clones appear in the TCRdb table, and some are missing; sequencing was by immunoSEQ multiplex PCR. The sample lists approximately 2,000,000 clones, roughly 90% occurring once. Trimming cost V 8 bases and J 0 bases; bases outside gene matches: 2. The CDR3 totals 14 residues. CDR1 and CDR2 from the germline V gene are MNHNY and SVGAGI (reference sequence). The chain employs TRBV6-6 and TRBJ2-1; TRBD2 aligns across 9 bases. The sample consisted of naive CD4+ T cells from PBMCs. Subset denoted: CD45RA+ positively selected. The origin of this receptor is a man between 18 and 35 years old in good health. Some clones in this sample may be carry-over from other donors' samples. The CDR3 is CASGSGSSYNEQFF. The DNA of the CDR3 is TGTGCCAGCGGTAGCGGGAGCTCCTACAATGAGCAGTTCTTC.